This T cell receptor beta chain was sequenced for a study of cytomegalovirus exposure and HLA in healthy donors. Study results and caveats: In a later analysis, first-cohort TCR clusters were found to tend to co-occur in the 95 to 150 validation repertoires. Published work reported that the classifier diagnosed cytomegalovirus status with high specificity and sensitivity.

To note about this clone: As yet, its antigen is unknown.

V was cut by 5 bases and J by 8 bases, with 15 bases left in between. CDR1 is SGHTA and CDR2 is FQGNSA in the germline V gene. This CDR3 has 14 residues. The protocol was immunoSEQ multiplex PCR, while the TCRdb copy is restricted to in-frame clones and leaves out a portion. The data show 90,000 to 130,000 clones, with approximately 86% seen just once and approximately 3% held by the top ten. The rearrangement joins TRBV7-2 to TRBJ1-4; D might be TRBD1 (5 bases). The sample comprised PBMCs. This sequence was found in a young woman in good health and CMV-seronegative. The CDR3, as DNA: TGTGCCAGCAGCCTATCGGACATTGGGGAAAAACTGTTTTTT. Encoded protein: CASSLSDIGEKLFF.